The 29 T cell receptor beta chains in this list originate from one sample, sequenced in a study of CD8+ T cells in alopecia areata. As the sequencing template, cDNA was produced by extracting RNA and reverse transcribing it. Method: immunoSEQ multiplex PCR; TCRdb's copy keeps in-frame clones and lacks some. The table includes about 130,000 clones, around 60% detected once. The sequencing used CD4+ T cells sorted from blood, collected at week 0. The receptors were gathered from a human donor with alopecia areata.

The V call is TRBV29-1, the J call TRBJ2-1, with D tentatively TRBD1 or TRBD2 (7 bases each). V lost 1 base and J lost 9, with 19 bases in between. The CDR3 sequence is 15 residues long. Germline-derived CDR1 and CDR2 are SQVTM and ANQGSEA. The chain's CDR3 is CSVEAGRGQEIEQFF. DNA for the CDR3: TGCAGCGTTGAAGCGGGGAGGGGGCAAGAGATTGAGCAGTTCTTC.

V and J are TRBV5-1 and TRBJ1-5; no firm D call. The germline V and J ends were trimmed by 0 bases and 0 bases, with 7 bases remaining between them. Germline V gene data show CDR1 as SGHRS and CDR2 as YFSETQ. The CDR3 length is 15 residues. This chain's CDR3 is CASSLGGYSNQPQHF. The DNA of the CDR3 is TGCGCCAGCAGCTTGGGGGGTTATAGCAATCAGCCCCAGCATTTT.

The V and J genes are TRBV9 and TRBJ2-3, with no clear D. Trimming removed 2 bases from V and 4 bases from J, with 5 bases in between. The CDR3 length is 12 residues. Germline V gene lookup returns CDR1 SGDLS and CDR2 YYNGEE. The DNA for the CDR3 is TGTGCCAGCAGCGTGTTGGCAGATACGCAGTATTTT. This gives the protein CASSVLADTQYF. Full variable domain (rest looked up from reference TRBV9 and TRBJ2-3): DSGVTQTPKHLITATGQRVTLRCSPRSGDLSVYWYQQSLDQGLQFLIQYYNGEERAKGNILERFSAQQFPDLHSELNLSSLELGDSALYFCASSVLADTQYFGPGTRLTVL.

V gene TRBV5-1 combines with J gene TRBJ2-3, with TRBD2 matching over 13 bases. The CDR3 length is 15 residues. CDR1 is SGHRS, CDR2 YFSETQ, per germline. Trimming took 4 bases from V and 2 from J; bases not matched to a gene: 1. This CDR3 is CASSGLAGDTDTQYF. The CDR3 nucleotides are TGCGCCAGCAGCGGACTAGCGGGAGACACAGATACGCAGTATTTT.

The J gene is TRBJ2-6, the V gene TRBV7-8; 9 bases align to TRBD2. V gave up 1 base and J gave up 0 bases; unmatched junction bases: 4. Germline V lookup: CDR1 SGHVS, CDR2 FQNEAQ. CDR3 length: 18 amino acids. Here the CDR3 reads CASSLVASGASGANVLTF. The DNA of the CDR3 is TGTGCCAGCAGCTTAGTGGCTAGCGGGGCCTCTGGGGCCAACGTCCTGACTTTC.

This clone occurred a few times. J is TRBJ1-2 and V is TRBV6-6; a possible D gene is TRBD1 (5 bases). The CDR3 loop spans 11 amino acids. Germline V gene sequence: CDR1 MNHNY, CDR2 SVGAGI (reference sequence). V shed 7 bases and J shed 7 bases, with 10 bases lying between them. CDR3 sequence (DNA): TGTGCCAGCACCGAGGGGCGTGGCTACACCTTC. Amino acids: CASTEGRGYTF.

This clone was observed a handful of times. The V and J genes are TRBV18 and TRBJ1-1, with no clear D. Germline loops: CDR1 KGHSH, CDR2 LQKENI. This CDR3 is 14 amino acids long. V shed 5 bases and J shed 5 bases, with 15 bases lying between them. The CDR3: CASSRTALITEAFF. In DNA, the CDR3 is TGTGCCAGCTCAAGGACTGCATTAATAACTGAAGCTTTCTTT.

This clone was observed a few times. This sequence joins TRBV7-2 and TRBJ2-1; no firm D call. Trimming stripped 4 bases from V and 10 bases from J, with 8 bases between. CDR1 is SGHTA, CDR2 FQGNSA, per germline. The CDR3 runs 11 residues. The CDR3 loop is CASSSGLEQFF. As DNA, the CDR3 is TGTGCCAGCAGCTCCGGCTTAGAGCAGTTCTTC.

The chain links TRBV5-4 to TRBJ2-5, with D perhaps assigned TRBD1 or TRBD2 (6 bases each). The V gene lost 0 bases and the J gene lost 9 bases, with 15 bases spanning the gap. The CDR3 loop spans 14 amino acids. Germline V gives CDR1 SGHNT, CDR2 YYREEE (reference sequence). The CDR3 nucleotides read TGTGCCAGCAGCTTGGTCGGCCAGGGGAGGCCCCAGTACTTC. It yields the protein CASSLVGQGRPQYF.

This clone was seen a handful of times. This chain uses TRBV30 with TRBJ2-1; TRBD1 matches at 7 bases. The CDR3 has 17 residues. The ends lost 0 bases at V and 5 bases at J; junction bases unmatched: 13. CDR1 is GTSNPN and CDR2 is SVGIG in the germline V gene (reference sequence). Written as DNA, the CDR3 is TGTGCCTGGAGTGTATCTAGGGACAGCCGGGCACACAATGAGCAGTTCTTC. Translated: CAWSVSRDSRAHNEQFF.

This clone was seen only a few times. This chain links TRBV20-1 with TRBJ2-4, with D uncertain. The CDR3 has 11 residues. CDR1 and CDR2 (germline): DFQATT, SNEGSKA (reference sequence). Trimming left V 5 bases short and J 0 bases short, with 2 bases between. CDR3 sequence (DNA): TGCAGTGCTTCAGCCAAAAACATTCAGTACTTC. Protein product: CSASAKNIQYF.

This clone has more than one count but fewer than ten. The V call is TRBV15, the J call TRBJ2-7; maybe TRBD2 (6 bases). The length of the CDR3 is 15 residues. Trimming cost V 1 base and J 1 base, with 11 bases left between them. Germline lookup yields CDR1 LNHNV and CDR2 YYDKDF (reference sequence). The CDR3 DNA reads TGTGCCACCAGCAGAGCCGGGACTTTATCCTACGAGCAGTACTTC. Its protein is CATSRAGTLSYEQYF. The full variable domain, in which reference TRBV15 and TRBJ2-7 provide the parts outside the CDR3, is DAMVIQNPRYQVTQFGKPVTLSCSQTLNHNVMYWYQQKSSQAPKLLFHYYDKDFNNEADTPDNFQSRRPNTSFCFLDIRSPGLGDTAMYLCATSRAGTLSYEQYFGPGTRLTVT.

The rearrangement joins TRBV7-2 to TRBJ2-5; D is unclear. The CDR3 runs 15 residues. Germline-derived CDR1 and CDR2 are SGHTA and FQGNSA. Trimming cost V 2 bases and J 5 bases, with 15 bases left between them. In DNA form, the CDR3 reads TGTGCCAGCAGCTTAACCCCCGCTAATGGGGAGACCCAGTACTTC. Its protein is CASSLTPANGETQYF.

This clone has more than one count but fewer than ten. V gene TRBV7-2 combines with J gene TRBJ1-6, with D hard to call. CDR1 SGHTA and CDR2 FQGNSA come from the germline V gene. CDR3 length equals 18 residues. The V end lost 5 bases, the J end lost 0 bases, and 17 bases lay between the germline ends. CDR3 DNA: TGTGCCAGCAGCCAATTCCGGGTCTCGAGCTCCTATAATTCACCCCTCCACTTT. Amino acid sequence: CASSQFRVSSSYNSPLHF. The full variable domain, its missing parts supplied by reference TRBV7-2 and TRBJ1-6, is GAGVSQSPSNKVTEKGKDVELRCDPISGHTALYWYRQSLGQGLEFLIYFQGNSAPDKSGLPSDRFSAERTGGSVSTLTIQRTQQEDSAVYLCASSQFRVSSSYNSPLHFGNGTRLTVT.

In its sample, this clone was seen a few times. The genes are TRBV29-1 and TRBJ2-1; tentative D call: TRBD1 (6 bases). Deletions cut 6 bases from V and 3 bases from J, with 21 bases between. Germline-derived CDR1 and CDR2 are SQVTM and ANQGSEA. This CDR3 is 16 amino acids long. The CDR3 bases are TGCAGCGTCGGTGAACAGGGCCTCAGTATCTACAATGAGCAGTTCTTC. It yields the protein CSVGEQGLSIYNEQFF.

V gene TRBV5-6 combines with J gene TRBJ2-1; TRBD1 matches 9 bases. The CDR3 covers 15 residues. Germline V gene sequence: CDR1 SGHDT, CDR2 YYEEEE. V trimming: 3 bases; J trimming: 8 bases; junction bases outside the gene matches: 9. The CDR3 nucleotides read TGTGCCAGCAGCTCGTCGGGACAGGGCGTCGATGAGCAGTTCTTC. It codes for CASSSSGQGVDEQFF.

V and J are TRBV2 and TRBJ2-5, with 9 bases that match TRBD2. Looked up from germline, CDR1 is SNHLY and CDR2 is FYNNEI. This CDR3 is 15 amino acids long. V lost 6 bases and J lost 4; bases outside the gene matches: 9. Here the CDR3 DNA reads TGTGCCAGCAGCCCCGCGGCGGGAGGGCCAGAGACCCAGTACTTC. Its translation: CASSPAAGGPETQYF.

This clone appeared once. J is TRBJ1-4 and V is TRBV28; D is ambiguous. The V end lost 4 bases, the J end lost 8 bases, and 17 bases lay between the germline ends. Looked up from germline, CDR1 is MDHEN and CDR2 is SYDVKM. This CDR3 is built from 15 residues. The CDR3 region is CASSSGSVTGEKLFF. The CDR3 nucleotides read TGTGCCAGCAGTTCTGGATCCGTTACGGGGGAAAAACTGTTTTTT. Filled out from reference TRBV28 and TRBJ1-4, the complete variable domain reads DVKVTQSSRYLVKRTGEKVFLECVQDMDHENMFWYRQDPGLGLRLIYFSYDVKMKEKGDIPEGYSVSREKKERFSLILESASTNQTSMYLCASSSGSVTGEKLFFGSGTQLSVL.

This chain joins TRBV4-1 and TRBJ2-3; 11 bases map to TRBD1. Germline CDR1 and CDR2: MGHRA and YSYEKL. CDR3 size: 16 residues. J was trimmed by 3 bases and V by 2 bases; bases with no gene match: 4. DNA for the CDR3: TGCGCCAGCAGCCAATCCGGACAGGGGGCAACAGATACGCAGTATTTT. It is translated as CASSQSGQGATDTQYF.

This rearrangement joins TRBV5-1 to TRBJ2-5, with D possibly TRBD1 on 6 matching bases. Germline V gene sequence: CDR1 SGHRS, CDR2 YFSETQ. V was trimmed by 4 bases and J by 7 bases, leaving 14 bases between them. This CDR3 has 13 residues. This CDR3 reads CASSQHRERTQYF. In DNA, the CDR3 is TGCGCCAGCAGCCAACACAGGGAGCGGACCCAGTACTTC.

A few counts support this clone. This chain uses TRBV7-9 with TRBJ1-6, with 7 bases aligning to TRBD1. The CDR3 spans 14 residues. V was pared by 5 bases and J by 8 bases, with 6 bases of the junction left unmatched. CDR1 is SEHNR and CDR2 is FQNEAQ in the germline V gene (reference sequence). The chain's CDR3 is CASSPGTAHSPLHF. As DNA, the CDR3 is TGTGCCAGCAGCCCCGGGACAGCCCATTCACCCCTCCACTTT.

The J gene is TRBJ2-1, the V gene TRBV5-1, with D unclear. The V gene's germline CDR1 is SGHRS and CDR2 YFSETQ. V was clipped by 1 base and J by 6 bases, with 11 bases between them. The CDR3 is 14 residues long. CDR3 coding DNA: TGCGCCAGCAGCTTGCGTGGGCCGGTCAATGAGCAGTTCTTC. As protein: CASSLRGPVNEQFF.

V is TRBV14 and J is TRBJ1-6; D unresolved. CDR3 length: 13 residues. V was shortened by 4 bases and J by 2 bases, with 3 bases between the two germline ends. The germline gives CDR1 SGHDN, CDR2 FVKESK. CDR3 in amino acids: CASSRAYNSPLHF. In nucleotides, the CDR3 is TGTGCCAGCAGCCGGGCCTATAATTCACCCCTCCACTTT.

V gene TRBV9 combines with J gene TRBJ1-1; maybe TRBD1 (5 bases). From germline, CDR1 is SGDLS and CDR2 YYNGEE. CDR3 size: 14 residues. V shed 0 bases and J shed 3 bases, with 9 bases lying between them. The CDR3 loop is CASSVEGVDTEAFF. CDR3 nucleotide sequence: TGTGCCAGCAGCGTAGAAGGGGTGGACACTGAAGCTTTCTTT.

J is TRBJ2-7 and V is TRBV4-3, with 10 bases aligning to TRBD2. The length of the CDR3 is 17 residues. Trimming took 1 base from V and 0 from J; bases not matched to a gene: 6. Germline V gene sequence: CDR1 LGHNA, CDR2 YSLEER. The CDR3 coding sequence is TGCGCCAGCAGCCAAGGAATGGGGACTAGCGCCTCCTACGAGCAGTACTTC. Its translation: CASSQGMGTSASYEQYF.

The chain joins TRBV4-1 to TRBJ2-7; 8 bases fit TRBD2. Trimming removed 2 bases from V and 2 bases from J; junction bases left unmatched: 11. Germline V gene sequence: CDR1 MGHRA, CDR2 YSYEKL. There are 17 residues in the CDR3. CDR3 in amino acids: CASSQTPGLGPAYEQYF. The CDR3 DNA reads TGCGCCAGCAGCCAAACACCGGGACTAGGCCCGGCCTACGAGCAGTACTTC.

This chain joins TRBV27 and TRBJ1-5; D is uncertain. V dropped 9 bases and J dropped 2 bases, with 20 bases sitting between them. CDR3 length equals 16 residues. Per germline, CDR1 MNHEY and CDR2 SMNVEV (reference sequence). This chain's CDR3 is CASSKEGPWGNQPQHF. The DNA of the CDR3 is TGTGCCAGTAGCAAGGAAGGACCCTGGGGCAATCAGCCCCAGCATTTT.

This clone was found a few times. The J gene is TRBJ2-1, the V gene TRBV7-2, with 12 bases matching TRBD2. The CDR3 covers 17 residues. V gave up 6 bases and J gave up 4 bases; unmatched junction bases: 10. Germline CDR1 reads SGHTA; CDR2 reads FQGNSA. The CDR3 is CASSTPVLAGGYNEQFF. CDR3 sequence (DNA): TGTGCCAGCAGTACCCCTGTTCTAGCGGGGGGGTACAATGAGCAGTTCTTC.

J is TRBJ2-3 and V is TRBV10-3; 8 bases are a match to TRBD2. J was trimmed by 6 bases and V by 0 bases; bases with no gene match: 2. The CDR3 contains 14 residues. CDR1 ENHRY and CDR2 SYGVKD come from the germline V gene. The CDR3 loop reads CAISESTGGDTQYF. The CDR3 region has the DNA TGTGCCATCAGTGAGTCGACGGGGGGGGATACGCAGTATTTT.